The next 23 T cell receptor beta chains were all read from a single sample in a study of Graves' ophthalmopathy and Graves' hyperthyroidism. As the template, RNA transcripts were used to amplify TCR beta CDR3 regions. Second-round multiplex PCR came after first-round RT-PCR with HTBI primers. One entry per CDR3 protein, called by TCRdb with MiXCR from the multiplex PCR reads. The sample carries 650,000 to 900,000 distinct CDR3 sequences, roughly two fifths recorded once. The specimen was peripheral blood. All receptors come from an adult man with Graves' ophthalmopathy.

This clonotype was seen at least ten times. The gene calls are TRBV19 and TRBJ1-5; D gene ambiguous. The CDR3 sequence is 12 residues long. Trimming left V 7 bases short and J 2 bases short, with 6 bases between. CDR1 LNHDA and CDR2 SQIVND come from the germline V gene (reference sequence). For the CDR3, the DNA is TGTGCCAGTACTTCCGGCAATCAGCCCCAGCATTTT. Its protein is CASTSGNQPQHF.

This clonotype was observed a handful of times. The V gene is TRBV9, the J gene TRBJ2-7; D possibly corresponds to TRBD1 (5 bases). Germline loops: CDR1 SGDLS, CDR2 YYNGEE. This CDR3 comprises 15 residues. V dropped 5 bases and J dropped 4 bases, with 19 bases sitting between them. CDR3 region: CASSRTPFDIYEQYF. The CDR3 nucleotides are TGTGCCAGCAGTAGGACACCTTTCGATATTTACGAGCAGTACTTC.

This clonotype came up many times. The chain combines TRBV7-2 with TRBJ2-7; 10 nucleotides align to TRBD1. The germline CDR1 and CDR2 sequences are SGHTA and FQGNSA. The CDR3 length is 15 residues. Germline trimming cut 5 bases from V and 2 bases from J; bases unmatched to any gene: 6. In DNA form, the CDR3 reads TGTGCCAGCAGCCCCCGGACAGGGGGGACCTACGAGCAGTACTTC. Protein product: CASSPRTGGTYEQYF.

This chain uses TRBV20-1 with TRBJ1-1; 8 bases are a match to TRBD1. CDR3 size: 13 residues. CDR1 is DFQATT and CDR2 is SNEGSKA in the germline V gene (reference sequence). V shed 6 bases, J shed 8 bases, and the junction held 11 bases outside the gene matches. The CDR3 here is CSAARQGPFEAFF. CDR3 bases: TGCAGTGCCGCGAGACAGGGGCCATTCGAAGCTTTCTTT.

V gene TRBV7-9 combines with J gene TRBJ2-2; TRBD2 might be the D (6 bases). V lost 8 bases, J lost 2 bases, and 18 bases lay in between. There are 16 residues in the CDR3. Germline V gives CDR1 SEHNR, CDR2 FQNEAQ (reference sequence). The CDR3 is CASPEEGRVNTGELFF. CDR3 nucleotide sequence: TGTGCCAGCCCCGAGGAGGGCAGGGTAAACACCGGGGAGCTGTTTTTT. The variable domain in full, completed from reference TRBV7-9 and TRBJ2-2, reads DTGVSQNPRHKITKRGQNVTFRCDPISEHNRLYWYRQTLGQGPEFLTYFQNEAQLEKSRLLSDRFSAERPKGSFSTLEIQRTEQGDSAMYLCASPEEGRVNTGELFFGEGSRLTVL.

The chain carries TRBV6-4 and TRBJ1-1, with 10 positions matching TRBD1. Germline V gene lookup returns CDR1 MRHNA and CDR2 SNTAGT. The CDR3 runs 15 residues. Trimming cost V 2 bases and J 1 base; bases outside gene matches: 1. Written as DNA, the CDR3 is TGTGCCAGCAGTGACGGACAGGGGGAGAACACTGAAGCTTTCTTT. Residues: CASSDGQGENTEAFF.

Points on this clonotype: Sequence at one end of the junction differs from germline and may be a read error. The chain joins TRBV7-1 to TRBJ1-4; 9 nucleotides match TRBD1. TRBV7-1 is an ORF, with its function uncertain. The CDR3 extends over 14 amino acids. For the CDR3, the DNA is TGTGCCAGCAGCTCGGGACAGGGAAGAGAAAAACTGCTTTTT. Residues: CASSSGQGREKLLF.

This clonotype was picked up a small number of times. This chain joins TRBV11-2 and TRBJ1-6; D is possibly TRBD1 (6 bases). This CDR3 comprises 14 residues. Germline V gives CDR1 SGHAT, CDR2 FQNNGV. The V end lost 4 bases, the J end lost 7 bases, and 11 bases lay between the germline ends. CDR3 nucleotides: TGTGCCAGCAGCTCGGACAGCAACAATTCACCCCTCCACTTT. It translates to CASSSDSNNSPLHF. Full variable domain (outside the CDR3, taken from reference TRBV11-2 and TRBJ1-6): EAGVAQSPRYKIIEKRQSVAFWCNPISGHATLYWYQQILGQGPKLLIQFQNNGVVDDSQLPKDRFSAERLKGVDSTLKIQPAKLEDSAVYLCASSSDSNNSPLHFGNGTRLTVT.

The rearrangement joins TRBV19 to TRBJ1-5; perhaps TRBD1 as D (6 bases). V shed 5 bases and J shed 0 bases, with 20 bases lying between them. Germline V gene data show CDR1 as LNHDA and CDR2 as SQIVND (reference sequence). The length of the CDR3 is 18 residues. CDR3 sequence (DNA): TGTGCCAGTAGTCAACGCGCCGGGGGGCGGTCTAGCAATCAGCCCCAGCATTTT. Its protein is CASSQRAGGRSSNQPQHF.

The CDR3 is CASSYRLAQTRGYGYTF. DNA for the CDR3: TGTGCCAGCAGCTACCGCCTGGCGCAGACCCGTGGCTATGGCTACACCTTC. The chain has TRBV5-6 and TRBJ1-2; D remains ambiguous. CDR1 SGHDT and CDR2 YYEEEE come from the germline V gene. The V end was cut by 3 bases, the J end by 4 bases, with 22 bases between. This CDR3 contains 17 residues.

V is TRBV25-1 and J is TRBJ1-6, with 8 positions matching TRBD1. The CDR3 runs 16 residues. V shed 3 bases, J shed 10 bases, and the junction held 11 bases outside the gene matches. Germline CDR1 is MGHDK and CDR2 is SYGVNS. CDR3 sequence: CASSEFSGTGSSPLHF. The DNA of the CDR3 is TGTGCCAGCAGTGAGTTCTCCGGGACAGGCTCCTCACCCCTCCACTTT.

This clonotype has just a few counts. The chain combines TRBV29-1 with TRBJ2-5, with D perhaps TRBD1 (5 bases). Deletions cut 0 bases from V and 4 bases from J, with 12 bases between. Germline assignment: CDR1 SQVTM and CDR2 ANQGSEA. CDR3 length: 14 amino acids. In DNA, the CDR3 is TGCAGCGTTGAAGAACCCCGACAGAGAGAGACCCAGTACTTC. Protein product: CSVEEPRQRETQYF.

A note on this clonotype: Sequence at one end of the junction differs from germline and may be a read error. This sequence joins TRBV15 and TRBJ1-4; the D gene is possibly TRBD1 (5 bases). The CDR3 sequence is 15 residues long. Germline V gives CDR1 LNHNV, CDR2 YYDKDF (reference sequence). The CDR3 protein is CATSRDSSTNEKLFF. The DNA of the CDR3 is TGTGCCACCAGTAGAGACAGCTCAACTAATGAAAAACTGTTTTTT.

This clonotype was detected ten times or more. The chain employs TRBV10-2 and TRBJ2-7; D may be TRBD2 (5 bases). Trimming cost V 6 bases and J 0 bases, with 6 bases left between them. Germline V lookup: CDR1 WSHSY, CDR2 SAAADI. The CDR3 length is 12 residues. The CDR3 DNA follows: TGCGCCAGCAGAGACTACTCCTACGAGCAGTACTTC. Translating it yields CASRDYSYEQYF.

This clonotype was seen a handful of times. One end of the junction varies from germline; a read error may be responsible. The V and J genes are TRBV10-3 and TRBJ1-6; D gene ambiguous. This CDR3 spans 13 amino acids. Germline V gives CDR1 ENHRY, CDR2 SYGVKD. CDR3 coding DNA: TGTGCCAGCAGTGAGCAAAGGGCCTCACCCCTCCACTTT. Translated, it gives CASSEQRASPLHF.

V usage is TRBV7-2 and J usage is TRBJ1-5; perhaps TRBD1 as D (5 bases). With 0 bases removed from V and 7 bases from J, the gap between germline ends came to 13 bases. Germline-derived CDR1 and CDR2 are SGHTA and FQGNSA. The CDR3 totals 15 residues. CDR3 residues: CASSLASGDRQPQHF. The CDR3 DNA reads TGTGCCAGCAGCTTAGCGTCGGGGGATAGACAGCCCCAGCATTTT.

With regard to this clonotype: Possible read error: a much larger clone is one base away. The CDR3 end shows no conserved phenylalanine or tryptophan, and so a read error is likely. The rearrangement links TRBV10-2 to TRBJ2-5, with 7 nucleotides matching TRBD2. The CDR3 extends over 13 amino acids. Germline trimming cut 0 bases from V and 7 bases from J; bases unmatched to any gene: 2. CDR1 and CDR2 from the germline V gene are WSHSY and SAAADI. The CDR3 loop is CASSESSGGTQYL. CDR3 bases: TGCGCCAGCAGTGAGTCGTCGGGGGGGACCCAGTACCTC.

The V gene is TRBV10-3, the J gene TRBJ2-2; D may correspond to TRBD1 or TRBD2 (5 bases each). Germline loops: CDR1 ENHRY, CDR2 SYGVKD. The CDR3 loop spans 15 amino acids. V was pared by 5 bases and J by 8 bases, with 18 bases between. CDR3: CAISPREPMEGELFF. The CDR3 nucleotides read TGTGCCATCAGTCCCAGGGAGCCCATGGAAGGGGAGCTGTTTTTT.

This clonotype was observed once. One end of the junction varies from germline; a read error may be responsible. The gene calls are TRBV7-8 and TRBJ2-7, with a weak D call TRBD1 (6 bases). Per germline, CDR1 SGHVS and CDR2 FQNEAQ. CDR3 size: 13 residues. CDR3 sequence: CASSLLSGDPDNF. The CDR3 DNA reads as TGTGCCAGCAGTTTACTTTCAGGGGACCCAGATAACTTC.

The chain couples TRBV10-3 to TRBJ2-7; D ambiguous. Trimming took 3 bases from V and 2 from J, leaving 8 bases between them. The CDR3 spans 13 residues. The germline V gene encodes CDR1 ENHRY and CDR2 SYGVKD. The CDR3 nucleotides read TGTGCCATCAGTGAAGTGGCCCCCTACGAGCAGTACTTC. It translates to CAISEVAPYEQYF.

Comment on this clonotype: It may be a read error: a sequence one base away is much more abundant. The rearrangement uses TRBV7-3 and TRBJ2-7; D is uncertain. CDR1 SGHTA and CDR2 FQGTGA come from the germline V gene. Trimming pared 4 bases from V and 2 bases from J, leaving 15 bases between. The CDR3 contains 15 residues. CDR3 sequence reads: CASSSSSTQTYEQYF. CDR3 nucleotide sequence: TGTGCCAGCAGCTCCAGTAGTACGCAGACCTACGAGCAGTACTTC.

This clonotype was observed many times. The V and J genes are TRBV28 and TRBJ1-2; no definite D call. This CDR3 spans 15 amino acids. V lost 3 bases and J lost 7, with 18 bases in between. Per the germline V gene, CDR1 is MDHEN and CDR2 is SYDVKM. As DNA, the CDR3 is TGTGCCAGCAGTTTGTCAGGCAGGCGTGGTAGTGGCTACACCTTC. Protein: CASSLSGRRGSGYTF.

V usage is TRBV29-1 and J usage is TRBJ2-6; no clear D gene. CDR1 is SQVTM, CDR2 ANQGSEA, per germline. The CDR3 extends over 12 amino acids. CDR3 in amino acids: CSVRTGANVLTF. Here the CDR3 DNA reads TGCAGTGTAAGAACAGGGGCCAACGTCCTGACTTTC.